Each of the 30 T cell receptor beta chains below was sequenced from the same sample in a study. TCRdb redid the calling of the RT-PCR reads with MiXCR, one entry per CDR3 protein. This sample has about 700,000 distinct CDR3 sequences, with 13% to 15% found just once. Sequenced sample: memory CD4+ T cells from blood. These receptors were obtained from a female donor in good health, serving as a healthy control.

This clonotype was seen ten or more times. The chain combines TRBV7-7 with TRBJ2-5; TRBD2 might be the D (5 bases). The V gene's germline CDR1 is SSHAT and CDR2 FNYEAQ (reference sequence). This CDR3 contains 15 residues. The ends were cut back, 1 base at V and 2 bases at J, with 11 bases in the middle. The CDR3 protein is CASSLGASRQETQYF. DNA of the CDR3: TGTGCCAGCAGCTTAGGTGCTAGCAGGCAAGAGACCCAGTACTTC.

A few counts support this clonotype. V usage is TRBV12-3 or TRBV12-4 and J usage is TRBJ1-1; D gene uncertain. Trimming shortened V by 6 bases and J by 10 bases, and 18 bases separated the two germline ends. There are 13 residues in the CDR3. The CDR3 DNA reads as TGTGCCAGCAGCCCCAGCGGAGGCGCGAGAGCTTTCTTT. Its protein is CASSPSGGARAFF.

This clonotype was detected many times. The chain uses TRBV6-2 or TRBV6-3 and TRBJ2-1; D unresolved. V gave up 4 bases and J gave up 0 bases, with 13 bases separating them. This CDR3 has 16 residues. Germline-derived CDR1 and CDR2 are MNHEY and SVGEGT. The DNA for the CDR3 is TGTGCCAGCAGTTCCGTTCGGGCAGCCTCCTACAATGAGCAGTTCTTC. Translating gives CASSSVRAASYNEQFF.

Ten or more counts support this clonotype. J is TRBJ2-2 and V is TRBV15; D is undetermined. Germline V CDR1 and CDR2: LNHNV, YYDKDF (reference sequence). V dropped 1 base and J dropped 10 bases, with 10 bases sitting between them. The CDR3 consists of 13 residues. The CDR3 sequence is CATSRGWEEELFF. The CDR3 nucleotides read TGTGCCACCAGCAGAGGGTGGGAAGAGGAGCTGTTTTTT.

This clonotype was seen a handful of times. The chain is built from TRBV18 and TRBJ1-3; D is possibly TRBD1 (5 bases). The length of the CDR3 is 16 residues. The germline gives CDR1 KGHSH, CDR2 LQKENI. V was pared by 3 bases and J by 4 bases, with 16 bases between. This chain's CDR3 is CASSPTGSGSGNTIYF. CDR3 sequence (DNA): TGTGCCAGCTCACCCACAGGTTCAGGGTCCGGAAACACCATATATTTT.

This clonotype was seen only a few times. The V and J genes are TRBV15 and TRBJ2-7; no firm D call. There are 14 residues in the CDR3. Trimming left V 0 bases short and J 3 bases short, with 9 bases between. Germline V gene lookup returns CDR1 LNHNV and CDR2 YYDKDF (reference sequence). The CDR3, as DNA: TGTGCCACCAGCAGAGATCGCCAGGACTACGAGCAGTACTTC. Translation gives CATSRDRQDYEQYF.

This clonotype was counted between two and nine times. The chain carries TRBV15 and TRBJ2-3; D gene uncertain. CDR3 size: 13 residues. Germline V CDR1 and CDR2: LNHNV, YYDKDF (reference sequence). The ends were cut back, 4 bases at V and 6 bases at J, with 11 bases in the middle. This CDR3 reads CATSKNPADTQYF. In DNA, the CDR3 is TGTGCCACCAGCAAAAACCCGGCGGATACGCAGTATTTT.

The chain links TRBV20-1 to TRBJ2-2, with D hard to call. Deletions cut 8 bases from V and 5 bases from J, with 21 bases between. The CDR3 totals 15 residues. Germline assignment: CDR1 DFQATT and CDR2 SNEGSKA (reference sequence). The CDR3 coding sequence is TGCAGTACTGATCACTCGGGTCTGGGGACCGGGGAGCTGTTTTTT. Amino acid sequence: CSTDHSGLGTGELFF.

In its sample, this clonotype was seen many times. The chain couples TRBV20-1 to TRBJ2-7; D is unresolved. Germline lookup yields CDR1 DFQATT and CDR2 SNEGSKA (reference sequence). The CDR3 loop spans 13 amino acids. V was shortened by 7 bases and J by 3 bases, with 16 bases between the two germline ends. The CDR3 coding sequence is TGCAGTGTAGGTGGACGCACGGGCTACGAGCAGTACTTC. It specifies CSVGGRTGYEQYF.

In its sample, this clonotype was seen a few times. The chain carries TRBV20-1 and TRBJ1-2; no firm D call. Germline assignment: CDR1 DFQATT and CDR2 SNEGSKA (reference sequence). The CDR3 sequence is 12 residues long. V lost 4 bases, J lost 1 base, and 7 bases lay in between. The CDR3 coding sequence is TGCAGTGCTAACGACATTAACTATGGCTACACCTTC. Translating gives CSANDINYGYTF.

This clonotype was recorded only once. Germline is not matched at one junction end, which may reflect a read error. J is TRBJ2-7 and V is TRBV12-3 or TRBV12-4; perhaps TRBD1 as D (5 bases). The CDR3 runs to 15 residues. DNA for the CDR3: TGTCCCAGCAGTTTCGCTGACAGACTCTTCTACGAGCAGTACTTC. This sequence encodes CPSSFADRLFYEQYF.

The V and J genes are TRBV6-5 and TRBJ1-4, with D unclear. CDR3 length equals 15 residues. CDR1 is MNHEY and CDR2 is SVGAGI in the germline V gene. V lost 0 bases, J lost 4 bases, and 9 bases lay in between. The CDR3 here is CASSYSPGRNEKLFF. In DNA form, the CDR3 reads TGTGCCAGCAGTTACTCGCCCGGACGTAATGAAAAACTGTTTTTT.

This clonotype was seen ten or more times. The chain employs TRBV5-6 and TRBJ2-1, with D hard to call. Germline CDR1 reads SGHDT; CDR2 reads YYEEEE. Trimming took 3 bases from V and 4 from J, leaving 14 bases between them. The CDR3 sequence is 15 residues long. The CDR3 DNA follows: TGTGCCAGCAGCTGGATCGAGACAACGTACAATGAGCAGTTCTTC. This sequence encodes CASSWIETTYNEQFF.

This clonotype was seen many times. The V and J genes are TRBV27 and TRBJ2-1; 10 nucleotides align to TRBD2. Germline V gene data show CDR1 as MNHEY and CDR2 as SMNVEV (reference sequence). V shed 5 bases, J shed 4 bases, and the junction held 8 bases outside the gene matches. CDR3 size: 16 residues. The CDR3 loop reads CASSPQGTSAYNEQFF. The CDR3 region has the DNA TGTGCCAGCAGTCCCCAAGGGACTAGCGCATACAATGAGCAGTTCTTC.

This clonotype was picked up many times. The chain couples TRBV4-2 to TRBJ1-2; 9 nucleotides line up with TRBD1. In germline, CDR1 is LGHNA, CDR2 YNFKEQ. Trimming cost V 1 base and J 8 bases; bases outside gene matches: 11. CDR3 length: 16 residues. CDR3 protein: CASSQVRGDRAGGYTF. For the CDR3, the DNA is TGTGCCAGCAGCCAAGTTCGGGGGGACAGGGCGGGAGGCTACACCTTC.

The V call is TRBV4-1, the J call TRBJ2-2; D is uncertain. Germline V lookup: CDR1 MGHRA, CDR2 YSYEKL. CDR3 length: 15 residues. Trimming cost V 2 bases and J 2 bases, with 9 bases left between them. CDR3 DNA sequence: TGCGCCAGCAGCCAATATACGAGTAACACCGGGGAGCTGTTTTTT. This gives the protein CASSQYTSNTGELFF.

This chain connects TRBV6-2 or TRBV6-3 to TRBJ2-2; D is perhaps TRBD1 (6 bases). The CDR3 runs to 13 residues. In germline, CDR1 is MNHEY, CDR2 SVGEGT. V was shortened by 5 bases and J by 7 bases, with 11 bases between the two germline ends. CDR3 sequence: CASSPRGVGELFF. CDR3 in DNA: TGTGCCAGCAGTCCCAGGGGAGTCGGGGAGCTGTTTTTT.

The gene calls are TRBV24-1 and TRBJ1-2; D is unresolved. Trimming shortened V by 5 bases and J by 8 bases, and 11 bases separated the two germline ends. The CDR3 has 12 residues. Germline CDR1 is KGHDR and CDR2 is SFDVKD. CDR3 residues: CATSAVDSGYTF. The DNA of the CDR3 is TGTGCCACCAGTGCGGTCGACTCGGGCTACACCTTC.

This clonotype was recorded a few times. This sequence joins TRBV4-3 and TRBJ1-5; 7 nucleotides align to TRBD1. Germline-derived CDR1 and CDR2 are LGHNA and YSLEER. Germline trimming cut 0 bases from V and 9 bases from J; bases unmatched to any gene: 14. The CDR3 has 17 residues. CDR3 nucleotide sequence: TGCGCCAGCAGCCAAGATTACGGACAGGCCCTGATGATGCCCCAGCATTTT. It specifies CASSQDYGQALMMPQHF.

This rearrangement joins TRBV20-1 to TRBJ2-5, with TRBD1 identical over 7 bases. Germline assignment: CDR1 DFQATT and CDR2 SNEGSKA (reference sequence). This CDR3 has 13 amino acids. V lost 6 bases to trimming and J lost 2 bases; unmatched junction nucleotides: 6. The CDR3 loop is CSAEDRAQETQYF. The CDR3 DNA reads as TGCAGTGCAGAAGACAGGGCTCAAGAGACCCAGTACTTC.

The table lists this clonotype with a few counts. The chain is built from TRBV7-2 and TRBJ1-1; D is unresolved. This CDR3 comprises 14 residues. Germline V CDR1 and CDR2: SGHTA, FQGNSA. Between the trimmed V and J ends, which lost 5 bases and 3 bases, there was a span of 13 bases. The CDR3 bases are TGTGCCAGCAGCCGAGGGTTAAGTGACACTGAAGCTTTCTTT. Its translation: CASSRGLSDTEAFF.

This clonotype was seen at least ten times. The chain joins TRBV12-3 or TRBV12-4 to TRBJ2-1; D could derive from TRBD1 or TRBD2 (5 bases each). Between the trimmed V and J ends, which lost 7 bases and 4 bases, there was a span of 14 bases. This CDR3 has 14 amino acids. Written as DNA, the CDR3 is TGTGCCAGCATCCTCGGGACGGAATACAATGAGCAGTTCTTC. Its translation is CASILGTEYNEQFF.

This clonotype was counted only a few times. This chain links TRBV20-1 with TRBJ2-7; a weak D match, TRBD2 (6 bases). The germline V and J ends were trimmed by 6 bases and 4 bases, with 16 bases remaining between them. CDR3 length equals 13 residues. Per the germline V gene, CDR1 is DFQATT and CDR2 is SNEGSKA (reference sequence). The chain's CDR3 is CSAETGRTYEQYF. In DNA, the CDR3 is TGCAGTGCGGAGACGGGGAGGACATACGAGCAGTACTTC.

The chain joins TRBV6-6 to TRBJ2-7; 10 nucleotides match TRBD1. The germline gives CDR1 MNHNY, CDR2 SVGAGI (reference sequence). After removal of 6 bases from V and 4 bases from J, the junction contained 12 bases not matched to a gene. The CDR3 extends over 16 amino acids. DNA for the CDR3: TGTGCCAGCAGCCAGATTTCTCCGGGACAGGGGTACGAGCAGTACTTC. As protein: CASSQISPGQGYEQYF.

The chain carries TRBV9 and TRBJ2-2; the match to TRBD1 covers 10 bases. Germline values: CDR1 SGDLS, CDR2 YYNGEE. This CDR3 has 16 amino acids. V was clipped by 4 bases and J by 3 bases; unmatched bases: 6. The CDR3 loop is CASSLSGQGDTGELFF. In DNA form, the CDR3 reads TGTGCCAGCAGCCTCTCCGGACAGGGGGACACCGGGGAGCTGTTTTTT.

The chain combines TRBV12-3 or TRBV12-4 with TRBJ1-1, with D uncertain. V was shortened by 5 bases and J by 4 bases, with 8 bases between the two germline ends. The CDR3 has 12 amino acids. The CDR3 here is CASSLPRTEAFF. DNA for the CDR3: TGTGCCAGCAGTCTCCCCCGCACTGAAGCTTTCTTT.

The J gene is TRBJ1-2, the V gene TRBV7-2; the D is unclear. Germline V gene data show CDR1 as SGHTA and CDR2 as FQGNSA. V shed 0 bases and J shed 4 bases, with 6 bases lying between them. The CDR3 contains 13 residues. The CDR3 bases are TGTGCCAGCAGCTTAGCGAAACGCTATGGCTACACCTTC. Residues: CASSLAKRYGYTF.

As regards this clonotype: A much larger clonotype is one base distant, so this may be a read error. The V gene is TRBV29-1, the J gene TRBJ2-3; TRBD1 aligns across 8 bases. CDR1 is SQVTM and CDR2 is ANQGSEA in the germline V gene. The V segment lost 7 bases and the J segment 4 bases; nucleotides outside the gene matches: 7. CDR3 length: 13 residues. The CDR3 here is CSETETGADTQYF. The CDR3 nucleotides are TGCAGCGAAACCGAGACAGGGGCAGATACGCAGTATTTT.

This clonotype turned up a few times. The V and J genes are TRBV4-1 and TRBJ2-7; 7 bases map to TRBD2. Germline CDR1 reads MGHRA; CDR2 reads YSYEKL. Unmatched junction bases numbered 6, after V lost 1 base and J lost 6 bases. The CDR3 consists of 14 residues. CDR3 sequence (DNA): TGCGCCAGCAGCCAAGTGGCACAGCGGGGCGAGCAGTACTTC. Translating gives CASSQVAQRGEQYF.

The J gene is TRBJ1-2, the V gene TRBV28; perhaps TRBD1 as D (6 bases). The CDR3 runs to 13 residues. The ends were cut back, 5 bases at V and 1 base at J, with 8 bases in the middle. Germline assignment: CDR1 MDHEN and CDR2 SYDVKM. CDR3 residues: CASSGQFNYGYTF. DNA for the CDR3: TGTGCCAGCAGTGGACAGTTTAACTATGGCTACACCTTC.